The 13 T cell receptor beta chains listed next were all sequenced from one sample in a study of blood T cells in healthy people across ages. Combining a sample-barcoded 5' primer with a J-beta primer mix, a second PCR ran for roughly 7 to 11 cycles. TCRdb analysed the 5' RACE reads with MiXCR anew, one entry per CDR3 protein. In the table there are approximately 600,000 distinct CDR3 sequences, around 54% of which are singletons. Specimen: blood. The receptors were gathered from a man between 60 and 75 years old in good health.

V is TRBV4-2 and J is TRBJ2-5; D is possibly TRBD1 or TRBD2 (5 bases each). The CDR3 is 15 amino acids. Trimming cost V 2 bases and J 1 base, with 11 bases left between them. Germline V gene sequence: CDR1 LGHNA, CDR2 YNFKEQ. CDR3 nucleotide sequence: TGTGCCAGCAGCCAACGACCGGGACCCCAAGAGACCCAGTACTTC. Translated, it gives CASSQRPGPQETQYF.

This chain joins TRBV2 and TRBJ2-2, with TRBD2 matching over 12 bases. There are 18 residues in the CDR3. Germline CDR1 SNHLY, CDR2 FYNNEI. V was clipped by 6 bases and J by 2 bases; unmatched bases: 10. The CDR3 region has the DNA TGTGCCAGCAGGGGTACTAGCGGGGGGCCACAAAACACCGGGGAGCTGTTTTTT. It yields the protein CASRGTSGGPQNTGELFF.

The CDR3 loop reads CASNREGEKLFF. DNA of the CDR3: TGTGCCAGCAACAGGGAGGGTGAAAAACTGTTTTTT. This chain joins TRBV3-1 and TRBJ1-4; tentative D call: TRBD1 (6 bases). V lost 7 bases and J lost 7, with 10 bases in between. The CDR3 contains 12 residues. Germline CDR1 is LGHDT and CDR2 is YNNKEL (reference sequence).

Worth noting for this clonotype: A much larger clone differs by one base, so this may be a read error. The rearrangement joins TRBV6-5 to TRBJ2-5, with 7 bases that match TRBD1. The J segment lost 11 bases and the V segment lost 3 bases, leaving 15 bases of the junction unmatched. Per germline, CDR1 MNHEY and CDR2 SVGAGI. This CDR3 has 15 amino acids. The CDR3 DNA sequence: TGTGCCAGCAGTTATCAGACAGGGTCTGGCTACGGGCAGTACTTC. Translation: CASSYQTGSGYGQYF.

As DNA, the CDR3 is TGCGCCAGCAGCCAAGTAGCAGGGGCAGTCGTAACCAAAAACATTCAGTACTTC. Its translation: CASSQVAGAVVTKNIQYF. The chain employs TRBV4-1 and TRBJ2-4, with D perhaps matching TRBD1 (6 bases). The CDR3 extends over 18 amino acids. Germline-derived CDR1 and CDR2 are MGHRA and YSYEKL. V lost 1 base and J lost 2, with 18 bases in between.

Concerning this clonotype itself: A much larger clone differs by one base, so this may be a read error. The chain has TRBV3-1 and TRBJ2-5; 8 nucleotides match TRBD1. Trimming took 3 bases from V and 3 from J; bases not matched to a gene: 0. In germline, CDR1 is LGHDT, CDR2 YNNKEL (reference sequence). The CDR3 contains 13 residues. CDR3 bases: TGTGCCAGCAGCCAGACAGGGGAAGAGACCCAGTACTTC. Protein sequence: CASSQTGEETQYF.

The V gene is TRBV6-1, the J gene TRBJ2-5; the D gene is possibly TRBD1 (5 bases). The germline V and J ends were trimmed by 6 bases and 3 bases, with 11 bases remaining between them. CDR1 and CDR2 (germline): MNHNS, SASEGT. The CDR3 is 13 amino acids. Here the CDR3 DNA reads TGTGCCAGCAGCTGGACATTAGAAGAGACCCAGTACTTC. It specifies CASSWTLEETQYF.

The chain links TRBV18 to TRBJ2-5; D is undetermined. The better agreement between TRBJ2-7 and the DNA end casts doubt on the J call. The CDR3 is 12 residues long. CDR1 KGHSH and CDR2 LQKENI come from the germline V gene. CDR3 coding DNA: TGTGCCAGCTCACCGGATCACTACGAGCAGTACTTC. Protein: CASSPDHYEQYF.

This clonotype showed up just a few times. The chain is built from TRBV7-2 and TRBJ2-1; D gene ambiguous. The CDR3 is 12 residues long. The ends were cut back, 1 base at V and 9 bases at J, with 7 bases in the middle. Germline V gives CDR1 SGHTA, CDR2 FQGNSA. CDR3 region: CASSLVLGEQFF. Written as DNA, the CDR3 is TGTGCCAGCAGCTTAGTCTTAGGTGAGCAGTTCTTC.

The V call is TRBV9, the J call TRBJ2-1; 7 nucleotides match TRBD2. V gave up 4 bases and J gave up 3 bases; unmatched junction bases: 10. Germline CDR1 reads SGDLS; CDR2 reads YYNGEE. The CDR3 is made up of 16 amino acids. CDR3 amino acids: CASSPSAGDYYNEQFF. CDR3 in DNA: TGTGCCAGCAGCCCCAGTGCGGGGGATTACTACAATGAGCAGTTCTTC.

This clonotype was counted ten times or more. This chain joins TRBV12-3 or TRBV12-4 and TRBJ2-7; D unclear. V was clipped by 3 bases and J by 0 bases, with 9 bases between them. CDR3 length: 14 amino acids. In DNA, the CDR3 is TGTGCCAGCAGTTTCTTGGGGATCTCCTACGAGCAGTACTTC. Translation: CASSFLGISYEQYF.

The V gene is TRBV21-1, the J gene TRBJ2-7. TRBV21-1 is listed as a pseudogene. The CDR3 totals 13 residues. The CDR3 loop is CATRFGSSYEQYF. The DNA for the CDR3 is TGTGCCACCAGATTCGGAAGCTCCTACGAGCAGTACTTC.

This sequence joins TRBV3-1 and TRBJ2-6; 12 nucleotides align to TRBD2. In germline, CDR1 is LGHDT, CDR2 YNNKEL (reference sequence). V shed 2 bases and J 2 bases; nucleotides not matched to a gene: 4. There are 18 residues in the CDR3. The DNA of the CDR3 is TGTGCCAGCAGCCAATTACTAGCGGGGGGAGCTGGGGCCAACGTCCTGACTTTC. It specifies CASSQLLAGGAGANVLTF.